The source of this T cell receptor beta chain is a study of T cells in localized non-small cell lung cancer. Study-level results: The greatest T cell clonality was found in uninvolved adjacent lung (higher than in tumor).

Of note for this clone: No antigen is known for it.

TCRdb keeps only in-frame clones here, not all; method: immunoSEQ multiplex PCR. The table lists approximately 52,000 clones, 75% to 90% of them singletons, with under 20% in the top ten. The V gene lost 4 bases and the J gene lost 2 bases, with 10 bases spanning the gap. The CDR3 loop spans 13 amino acids. Germline V gene lookup returns CDR1 GTSNPN and CDR2 SVGIG (reference sequence). The receptor was derived from a male donor older than 55 with stage III squamous cell lung carcinoma. The input for sequencing was peripheral blood, taken before any cancer treatment. V usage is TRBV30 and J usage is TRBJ2-3; no definite D call. CDR3 residues: CAWTQRNTDTQYF. The DNA of the CDR3 is TGTGCCTGGACACAGCGTAACACAGATACGCAGTATTTT.